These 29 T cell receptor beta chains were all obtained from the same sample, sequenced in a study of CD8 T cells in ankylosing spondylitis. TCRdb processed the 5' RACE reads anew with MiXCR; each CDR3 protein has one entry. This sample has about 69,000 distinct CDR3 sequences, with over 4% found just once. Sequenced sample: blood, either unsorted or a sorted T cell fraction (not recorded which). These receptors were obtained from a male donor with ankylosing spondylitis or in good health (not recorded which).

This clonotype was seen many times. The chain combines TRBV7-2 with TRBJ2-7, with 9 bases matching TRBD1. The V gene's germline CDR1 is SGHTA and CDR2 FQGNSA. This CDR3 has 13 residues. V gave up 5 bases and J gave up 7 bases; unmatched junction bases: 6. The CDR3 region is CASSGRQGVEQYF. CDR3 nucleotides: TGTGCCAGCAGCGGACGACAGGGGGTTGAGCAGTACTTC.

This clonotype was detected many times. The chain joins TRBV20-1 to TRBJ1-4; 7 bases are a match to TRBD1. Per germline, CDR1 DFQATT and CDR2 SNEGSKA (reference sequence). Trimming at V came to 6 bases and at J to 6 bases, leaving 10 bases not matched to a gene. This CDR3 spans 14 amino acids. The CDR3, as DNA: TGCAGTGCGAATCCGGGACAGATGTATGAAAAACTGTTTTTT. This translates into CSANPGQMYEKLFF.

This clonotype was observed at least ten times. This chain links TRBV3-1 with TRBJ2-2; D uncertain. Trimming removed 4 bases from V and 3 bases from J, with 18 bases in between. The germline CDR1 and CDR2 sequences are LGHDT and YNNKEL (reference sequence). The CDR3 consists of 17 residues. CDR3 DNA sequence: TGTGCCAGCAGCCCACCACGGGCAGTGGTCGACACCGGGGAGCTGTTTTTT. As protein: CASSPPRAVVDTGELFF.

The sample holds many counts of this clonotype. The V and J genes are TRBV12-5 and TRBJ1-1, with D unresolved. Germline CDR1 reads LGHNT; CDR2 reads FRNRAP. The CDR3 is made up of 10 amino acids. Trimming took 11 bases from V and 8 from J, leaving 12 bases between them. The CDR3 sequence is CARPTGEAFF. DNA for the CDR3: TGTGCTCGTCCAACTGGAGAAGCTTTCTTT.

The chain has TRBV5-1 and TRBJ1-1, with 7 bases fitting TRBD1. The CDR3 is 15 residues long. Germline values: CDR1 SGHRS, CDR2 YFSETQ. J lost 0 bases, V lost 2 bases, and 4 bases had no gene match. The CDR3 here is CASSFQQGMNTEAFF. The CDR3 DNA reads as TGCGCCAGCAGCTTCCAACAGGGGATGAACACTGAAGCTTTCTTT.

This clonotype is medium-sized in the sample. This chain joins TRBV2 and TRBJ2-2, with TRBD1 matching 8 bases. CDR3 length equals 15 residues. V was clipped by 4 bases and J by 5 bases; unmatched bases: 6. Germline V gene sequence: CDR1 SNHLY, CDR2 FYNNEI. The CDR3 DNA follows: TGTGCCAGCAGTGCCTGGACAGGGAGGACCGGGGAGCTGTTTTTT. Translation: CASSAWTGRTGELFF.

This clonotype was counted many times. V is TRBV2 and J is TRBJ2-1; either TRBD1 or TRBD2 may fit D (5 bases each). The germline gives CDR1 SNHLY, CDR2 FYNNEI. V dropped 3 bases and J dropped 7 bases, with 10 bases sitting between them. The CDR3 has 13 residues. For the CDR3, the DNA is TGTGCCAGCAGTGAGTCGGGGCCAAATGAGCAGTTCTTC. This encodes CASSESGPNEQFF.

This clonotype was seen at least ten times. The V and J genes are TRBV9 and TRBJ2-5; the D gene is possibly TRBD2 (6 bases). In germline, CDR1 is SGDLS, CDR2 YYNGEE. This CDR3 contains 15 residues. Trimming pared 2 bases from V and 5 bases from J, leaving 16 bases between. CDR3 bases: TGTGCCAGCAGCGTGTTCGGGGGAAAAGGGGAGACCCAGTACTTC. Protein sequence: CASSVFGGKGETQYF.

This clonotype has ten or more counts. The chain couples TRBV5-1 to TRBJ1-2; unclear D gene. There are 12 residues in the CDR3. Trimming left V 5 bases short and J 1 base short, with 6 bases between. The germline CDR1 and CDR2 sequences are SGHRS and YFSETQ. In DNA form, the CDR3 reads TGCGCCAGCAGGGAGGGTAACTATGGCTACACCTTC. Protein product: CASREGNYGYTF.

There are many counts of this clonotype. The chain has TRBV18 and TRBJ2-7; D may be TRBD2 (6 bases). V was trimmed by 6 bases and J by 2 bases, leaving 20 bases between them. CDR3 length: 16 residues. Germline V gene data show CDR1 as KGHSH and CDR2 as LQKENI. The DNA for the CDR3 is TGTGCCAGCTCGTCCTACTTGGCGGGGAACACCTACGAGCAGTACTTC. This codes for CASSSYLAGNTYEQYF.

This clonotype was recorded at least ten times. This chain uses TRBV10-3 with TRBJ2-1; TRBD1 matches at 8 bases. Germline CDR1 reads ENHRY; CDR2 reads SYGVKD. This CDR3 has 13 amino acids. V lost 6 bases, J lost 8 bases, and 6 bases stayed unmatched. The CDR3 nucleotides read TGTGCCATCAGAGCGGACAGGGCAGATGAGCAGTTCTTC. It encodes CAIRADRADEQFF.

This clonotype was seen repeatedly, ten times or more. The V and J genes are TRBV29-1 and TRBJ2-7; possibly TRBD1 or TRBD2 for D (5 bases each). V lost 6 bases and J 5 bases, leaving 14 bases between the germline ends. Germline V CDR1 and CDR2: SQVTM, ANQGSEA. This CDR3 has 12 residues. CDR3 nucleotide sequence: TGCAGCGTACCGGGACCATGGGACGAGCAGTACTTC. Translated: CSVPGPWDEQYF.

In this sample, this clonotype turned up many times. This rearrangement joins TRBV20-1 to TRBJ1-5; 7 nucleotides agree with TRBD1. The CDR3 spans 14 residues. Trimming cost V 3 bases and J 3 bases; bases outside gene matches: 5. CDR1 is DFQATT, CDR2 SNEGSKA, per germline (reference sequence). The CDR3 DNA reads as TGCAGTGCTAGGGGAGGGACAGACAATCAGCCCCAGCATTTT. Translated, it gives CSARGGTDNQPQHF.

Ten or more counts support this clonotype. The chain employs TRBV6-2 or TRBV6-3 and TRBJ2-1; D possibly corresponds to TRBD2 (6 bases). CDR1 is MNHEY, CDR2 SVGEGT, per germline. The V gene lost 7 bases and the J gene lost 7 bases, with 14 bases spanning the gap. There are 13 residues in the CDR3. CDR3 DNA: TGTGCCAGCACCAGAGGTGGGAGGAATGAGCAGTTCTTC. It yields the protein CASTRGGRNEQFF.

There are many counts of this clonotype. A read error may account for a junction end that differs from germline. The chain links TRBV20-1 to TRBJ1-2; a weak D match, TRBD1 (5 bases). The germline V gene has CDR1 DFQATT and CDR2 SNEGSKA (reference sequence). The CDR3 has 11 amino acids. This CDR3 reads CSARDSGGNSF. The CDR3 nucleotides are TGCAGTGCTAGGGACTCGGGGGGGAATAGCTTC.

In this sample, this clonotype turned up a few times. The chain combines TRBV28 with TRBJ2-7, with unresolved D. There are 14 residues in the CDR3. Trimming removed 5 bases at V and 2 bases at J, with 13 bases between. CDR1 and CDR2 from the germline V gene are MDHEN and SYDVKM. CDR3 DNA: TGTGCCAGCAGTCCACCCCCCAAGACCTACGAGCAGTACTTC. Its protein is CASSPPPKTYEQYF.

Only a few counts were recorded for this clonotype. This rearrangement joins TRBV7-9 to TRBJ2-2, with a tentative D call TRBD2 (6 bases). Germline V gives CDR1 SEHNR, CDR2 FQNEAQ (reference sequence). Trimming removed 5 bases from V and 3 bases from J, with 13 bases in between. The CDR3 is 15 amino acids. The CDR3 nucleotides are TGTGCCAGCAGCCTAGGCGGAGGGGACACCGGGGAGCTGTTTTTT. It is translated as CASSLGGGDTGELFF.

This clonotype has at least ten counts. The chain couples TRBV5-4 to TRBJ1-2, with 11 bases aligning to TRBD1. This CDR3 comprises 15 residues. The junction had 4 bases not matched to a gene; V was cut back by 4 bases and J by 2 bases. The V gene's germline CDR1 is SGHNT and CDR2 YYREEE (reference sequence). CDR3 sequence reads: CASSAGQGANYGYTF. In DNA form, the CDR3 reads TGTGCCAGCAGCGCCGGACAGGGGGCGAACTATGGCTACACCTTC.

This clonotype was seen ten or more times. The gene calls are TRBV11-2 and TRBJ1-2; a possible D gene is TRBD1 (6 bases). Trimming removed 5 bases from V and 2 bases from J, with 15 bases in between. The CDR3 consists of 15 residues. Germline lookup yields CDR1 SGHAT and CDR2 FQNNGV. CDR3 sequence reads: CASSPMGAANYGYTF. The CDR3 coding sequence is TGTGCCAGCAGCCCCATGGGGGCGGCGAACTATGGCTACACCTTC. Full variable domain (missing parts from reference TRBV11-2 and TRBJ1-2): EAGVAQSPRYKIIEKRQSVAFWCNPISGHATLYWYQQILGQGPKLLIQFQNNGVVDDSQLPKDRFSAERLKGVDSTLKIQPAKLEDSAVYLCASSPMGAANYGYTFGSGTRLTVV.

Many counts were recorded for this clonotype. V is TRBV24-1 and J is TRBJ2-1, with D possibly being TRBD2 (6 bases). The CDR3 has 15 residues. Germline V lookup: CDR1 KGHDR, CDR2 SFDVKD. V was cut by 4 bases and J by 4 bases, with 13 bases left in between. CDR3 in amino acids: CATSDQTRAYNEQFF. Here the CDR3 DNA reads TGTGCCACCAGTGACCAGACTAGAGCATACAATGAGCAGTTCTTC.

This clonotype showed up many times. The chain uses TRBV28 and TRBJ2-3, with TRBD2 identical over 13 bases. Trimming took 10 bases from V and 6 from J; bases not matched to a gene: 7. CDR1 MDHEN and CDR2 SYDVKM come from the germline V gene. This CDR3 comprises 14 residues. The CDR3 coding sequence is TGTGCCACTTCACTAGCGGGGGGGCCGGATACGCAGTATTTT. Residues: CATSLAGGPDTQYF.

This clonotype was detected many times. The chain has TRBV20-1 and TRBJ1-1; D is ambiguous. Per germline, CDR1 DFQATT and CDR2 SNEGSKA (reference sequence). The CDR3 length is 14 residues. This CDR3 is CRVLFSLGATEAFF. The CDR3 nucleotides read TGCAGGGTTCTCTTTAGCCTAGGCGCCACTGAAGCTTTCTTT.

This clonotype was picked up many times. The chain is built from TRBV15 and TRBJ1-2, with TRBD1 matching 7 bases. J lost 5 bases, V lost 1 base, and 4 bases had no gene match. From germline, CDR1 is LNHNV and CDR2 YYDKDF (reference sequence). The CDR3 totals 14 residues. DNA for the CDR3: TGTGCCACCAGCAGAGCCGGACAGGCATATGGCTACACCTTC. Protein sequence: CATSRAGQAYGYTF. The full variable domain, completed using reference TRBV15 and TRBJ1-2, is DAMVIQNPRYQVTQFGKPVTLSCSQTLNHNVMYWYQQKSSQAPKLLFHYYDKDFNNEADTPDNFQSRRPNTSFCFLDIRSPGLGDTAMYLCATSRAGQAYGYTFGSGTRLTVV.

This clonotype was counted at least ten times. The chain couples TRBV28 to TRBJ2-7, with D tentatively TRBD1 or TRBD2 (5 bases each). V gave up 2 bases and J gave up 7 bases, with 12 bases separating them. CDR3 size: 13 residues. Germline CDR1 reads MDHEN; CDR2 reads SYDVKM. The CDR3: CASSLRGVAEQYF. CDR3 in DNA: TGTGCCAGCAGTTTAAGAGGGGTAGCAGAGCAGTACTTC.

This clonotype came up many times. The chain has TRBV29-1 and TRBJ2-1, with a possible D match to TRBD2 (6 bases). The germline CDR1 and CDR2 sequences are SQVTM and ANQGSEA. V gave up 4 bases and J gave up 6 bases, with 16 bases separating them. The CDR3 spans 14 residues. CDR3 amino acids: CSVAGGREANEQFF. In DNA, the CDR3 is TGCAGCGTTGCTGGCGGCAGGGAGGCCAATGAGCAGTTCTTC.

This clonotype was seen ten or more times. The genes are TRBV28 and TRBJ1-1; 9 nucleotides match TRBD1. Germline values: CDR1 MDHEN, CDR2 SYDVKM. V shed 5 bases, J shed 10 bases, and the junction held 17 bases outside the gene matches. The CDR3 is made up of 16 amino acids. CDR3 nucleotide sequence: TGTGCCAGCAGTACCCTGACAGGGGGACTGCCCGCCCGAGCTTTCTTT. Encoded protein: CASSTLTGGLPARAFF.

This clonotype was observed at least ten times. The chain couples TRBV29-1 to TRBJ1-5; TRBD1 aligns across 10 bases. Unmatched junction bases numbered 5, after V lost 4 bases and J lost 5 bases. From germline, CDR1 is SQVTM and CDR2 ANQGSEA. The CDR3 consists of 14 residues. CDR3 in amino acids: CSVAWTGGDQPQHF. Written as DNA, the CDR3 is TGCAGCGTTGCGTGGACAGGGGGAGATCAGCCCCAGCATTTT.

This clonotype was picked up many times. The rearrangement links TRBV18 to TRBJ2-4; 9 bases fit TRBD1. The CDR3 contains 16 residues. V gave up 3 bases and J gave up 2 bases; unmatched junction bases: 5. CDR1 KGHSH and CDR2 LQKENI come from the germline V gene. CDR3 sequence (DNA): TGTGCCAGCTCACCGGGGACAGGGATCACCAAAAACATTCAGTACTTC. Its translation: CASSPGTGITKNIQYF.

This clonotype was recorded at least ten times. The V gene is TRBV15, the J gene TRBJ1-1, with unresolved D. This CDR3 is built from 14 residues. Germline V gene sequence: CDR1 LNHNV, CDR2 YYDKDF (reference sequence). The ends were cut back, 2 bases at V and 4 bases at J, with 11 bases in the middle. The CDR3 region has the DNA TGTGCCACCAGCAGACGCCAGCCGGGCACTGAAGCTTTCTTT. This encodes CATSRRQPGTEAFF.